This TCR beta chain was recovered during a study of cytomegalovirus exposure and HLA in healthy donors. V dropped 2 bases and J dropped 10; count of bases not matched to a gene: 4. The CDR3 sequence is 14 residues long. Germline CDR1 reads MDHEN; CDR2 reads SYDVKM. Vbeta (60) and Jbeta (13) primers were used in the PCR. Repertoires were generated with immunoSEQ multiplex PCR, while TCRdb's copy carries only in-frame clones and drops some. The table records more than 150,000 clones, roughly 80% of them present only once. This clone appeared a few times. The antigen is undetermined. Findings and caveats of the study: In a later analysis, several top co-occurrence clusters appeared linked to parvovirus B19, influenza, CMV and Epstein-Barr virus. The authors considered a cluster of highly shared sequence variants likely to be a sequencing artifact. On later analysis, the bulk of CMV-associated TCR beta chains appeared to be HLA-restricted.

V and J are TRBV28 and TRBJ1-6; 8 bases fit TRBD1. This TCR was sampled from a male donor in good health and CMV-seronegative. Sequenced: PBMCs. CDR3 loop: CASSLPGGFSPLHF. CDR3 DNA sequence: TGTGCCAGCAGTTTACCAGGGGGCTTCTCACCCCTCCACTTT.